One sample yielded the 15 T cell receptor beta chains listed below, sequenced in a study of long-term antiretroviral therapy in people with HIV. The assay used was immunoSEQ (version v3.0), run at survey level. TCRdb keeps only in-frame clones here, not all; method: immunoSEQ multiplex PCR. This sample has 9,500 to 15,000 clones; roughly 77% occur once, and the top ten carry 13%. Sample: unsorted PBMCs, taken 3.1 years before starting antiretroviral therapy. Receptor source: a man aged 35 to 55 with HIV.

The chain employs TRBV18 and TRBJ1-2; 7 bases line up with TRBD1. The CDR3 has 13 residues. V lost 5 bases and J lost 6; bases outside the gene matches: 6. Per germline, CDR1 KGHSH and CDR2 LQKENI. In DNA form, the CDR3 reads TGTGCCAGCTCAGGAGCCGGGACAGATGGCTACACCTTC. It translates to CASSGAGTDGYTF.

The chain has TRBV30 and TRBJ2-7, with 8 bases aligning to TRBD1. Trimming removed 5 bases from V and 4 bases from J; junction bases left unmatched: 13. CDR1 GTSNPN and CDR2 SVGIG come from the germline V gene (reference sequence). The CDR3 runs to 15 residues. CDR3 DNA: TGTGCCTGGTATAGCCCGGGACAGGCTAGATACGAGCAGTACTTC. The encoded protein is CAWYSPGQARYEQYF.

This rearrangement joins TRBV6-5 to TRBJ2-2, with D uncertain. This CDR3 comprises 14 residues. V dropped 6 bases and J dropped 3 bases, with 11 bases sitting between them. Germline CDR1 and CDR2: MNHEY and SVGAGI. The CDR3 DNA follows: TGTGCCAGCAGCACTGGGTTCTACACCGGGGAGCTGTTTTTT. Translated, it gives CASSTGFYTGELFF.

The V call is TRBV2, the J call TRBJ2-3, with D hard to call. Per the germline V gene, CDR1 is SNHLY and CDR2 is FYNNEI. CDR3 length equals 14 residues. The V end lost 2 bases, the J end lost 10 bases, and 16 bases lay between the germline ends. The CDR3 nucleotides are TGTGCCAGCAGTGAATTGAAAAATCTTGGGGCGCAGTATTTT. The encoded protein is CASSELKNLGAQYF.

The chain employs TRBV30 and TRBJ1-1; D not resolved. V was shortened by 3 bases and J by 0 bases, with 17 bases between the two germline ends. Germline V CDR1 and CDR2: GTSNPN, SVGIG (reference sequence). The length of the CDR3 is 16 residues. The CDR3, as DNA: TGTGCCTGGAGGGAGCTCGCTGGCATTCTGAACACTGAAGCTTTCTTT. Its protein is CAWRELAGILNTEAFF.

The chain links TRBV6-5 to TRBJ1-1; D ambiguous. The CDR3 runs to 14 residues. V gave up 5 bases and J gave up 0 bases, with 10 bases separating them. Germline V gene lookup returns CDR1 MNHEY and CDR2 SVGAGI. This CDR3 reads CASSQRRMNTEAFF. Written as DNA, the CDR3 is TGTGCCAGCAGTCAGCGCCGAATGAACACTGAAGCTTTCTTT.

V and J are TRBV9 and TRBJ2-1; 8 bases are a match to TRBD2. Germline CDR1 is SGDLS and CDR2 is YYNGEE. The CDR3 has 16 amino acids. Unmatched junction bases numbered 6, after V lost 4 bases and J lost 0 bases. The CDR3 loop is CASSRESGSSYNEQFF. The CDR3 coding sequence is TGTGCCAGCAGCAGAGAAAGCGGGAGCTCCTACAATGAGCAGTTCTTC. Using reference TRBV9 and TRBJ2-1 for the parts outside the CDR3, the full variable domain is DSGVTQTPKHLITATGQRVTLRCSPRSGDLSVYWYQQSLDQGLQFLIQYYNGEERAKGNILERFSAQQFPDLHSELNLSSLELGDSALYFCASSRESGSSYNEQFFGPGTRLTVL.

The chain employs TRBV7-2 and TRBJ2-3; no clear D. This CDR3 comprises 15 residues. Trimming removed 1 base at V and 2 bases at J, with 10 bases between. Germline V CDR1 and CDR2: SGHTA, FQGNSA. The CDR3 DNA sequence: TGTGCCAGCAGCTTAGGGACGGGTTACACAGATACGCAGTATTTT. Translated: CASSLGTGYTDTQYF.

The V call is TRBV20-1, the J call TRBJ2-7; D remains unclear. The CDR3 length is 11 residues. From germline, CDR1 is DFQATT and CDR2 SNEGSKA (reference sequence). V was cut by 6 bases and J by 3 bases, with 9 bases left in between. The CDR3 region has the DNA TGCAGTGCCCCCTTGATCTACGAGCAGTACTTC. This sequence encodes CSAPLIYEQYF.

This chain links TRBV7-8 with TRBJ1-5, with no clear D. Trimming took 0 bases from V and 1 from J, leaving 7 bases between them. This CDR3 has 15 amino acids. Per germline, CDR1 SGHVS and CDR2 FQNEAQ. The DNA of the CDR3 is TGTGCCAGCAGCTTAGCAGGGAACAGCAATCAGCCCCAGCATTTT. Translated, it gives CASSLAGNSNQPQHF.

The chain links TRBV29-1 to TRBJ2-1; D might be TRBD1 (6 bases). The CDR3 contains 13 residues. V lost 4 bases and J lost 5, with 12 bases in between. The V gene's germline CDR1 is SQVTM and CDR2 ANQGSEA. This CDR3 is CSVAGVRDNEQFF. The CDR3 nucleotides read TGCAGCGTTGCAGGGGTTAGGGACAATGAGCAGTTCTTC.

The chain uses TRBV10-3 and TRBJ1-1; unclear D gene. This CDR3 has 12 amino acids. Germline V gene sequence: CDR1 ENHRY, CDR2 SYGVKD. V lost 4 bases and J 9 bases, leaving 12 bases between the germline ends. As DNA, the CDR3 is TGTGCCATCAGTGGGTCGTCGGCCCAAGCTTTCTTT. It specifies CAISGSSAQAFF.

The genes are TRBV7-2 and TRBJ2-2; 9 bases match TRBD1. In germline, CDR1 is SGHTA, CDR2 FQGNSA. The CDR3 extends over 14 amino acids. The V segment lost 4 bases and the J segment 7 bases; nucleotides outside the gene matches: 4. Here the CDR3 DNA reads TGTGCCAGCAGCTCCGGGACAGGGTACGGGGAGCTGTTTTTT. This translates into CASSSGTGYGELFF.

The chain employs TRBV11-2 and TRBJ1-1; D is ambiguous. Per germline, CDR1 SGHAT and CDR2 FQNNGV. The CDR3 runs to 15 residues. V dropped 5 bases and J dropped 4 bases, with 17 bases sitting between them. CDR3 DNA: TGTGCCAGCAGCCCCGGCGGCCTGAGGAGCACTGAAGCTTTCTTT. Its translation: CASSPGGLRSTEAFF.

DNA for the CDR3: TGTGCCAGCAGCCCCCGTGATCTAGCCAAAAACATTCAGTACTTC. This codes for CASSPRDLAKNIQYF. This sequence joins TRBV9 and TRBJ2-4; unclear D gene. The V gene lost 4 bases and the J gene lost 0 bases, with 11 bases spanning the gap. CDR3 size: 15 residues. Germline CDR1 reads SGDLS; CDR2 reads YYNGEE.